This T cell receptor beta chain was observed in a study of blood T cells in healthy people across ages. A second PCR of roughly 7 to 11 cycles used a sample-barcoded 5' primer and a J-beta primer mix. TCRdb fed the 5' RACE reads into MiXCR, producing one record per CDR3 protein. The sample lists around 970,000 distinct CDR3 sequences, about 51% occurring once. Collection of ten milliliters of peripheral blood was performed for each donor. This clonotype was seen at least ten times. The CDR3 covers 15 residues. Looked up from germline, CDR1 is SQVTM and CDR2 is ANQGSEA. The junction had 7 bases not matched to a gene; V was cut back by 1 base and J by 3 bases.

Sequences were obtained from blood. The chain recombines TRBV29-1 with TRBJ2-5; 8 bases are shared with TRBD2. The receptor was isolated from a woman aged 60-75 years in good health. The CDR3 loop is CSVEAMGLDKETQYF. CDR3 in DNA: TGCAGCGTTGAAGCCATGGGACTAGACAAAGAGACCCAGTACTTC.